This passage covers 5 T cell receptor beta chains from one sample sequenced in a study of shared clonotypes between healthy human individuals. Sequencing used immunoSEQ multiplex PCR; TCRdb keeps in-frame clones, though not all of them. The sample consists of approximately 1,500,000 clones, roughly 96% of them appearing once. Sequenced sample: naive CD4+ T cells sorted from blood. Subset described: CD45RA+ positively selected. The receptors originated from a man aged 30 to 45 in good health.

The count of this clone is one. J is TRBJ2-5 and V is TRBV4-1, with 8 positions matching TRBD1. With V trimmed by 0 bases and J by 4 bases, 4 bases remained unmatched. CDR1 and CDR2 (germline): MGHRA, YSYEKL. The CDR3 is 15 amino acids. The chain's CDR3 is CASSQDGQGRETQYF. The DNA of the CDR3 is TGCGCCAGCAGCCAAGACGGACAGGGCAGAGAGACCCAGTACTTC.

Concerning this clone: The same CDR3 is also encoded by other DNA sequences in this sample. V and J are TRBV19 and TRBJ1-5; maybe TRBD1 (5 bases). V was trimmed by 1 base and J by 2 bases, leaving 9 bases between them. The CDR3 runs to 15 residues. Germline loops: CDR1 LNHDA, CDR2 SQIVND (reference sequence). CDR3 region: CASSIGSGGNQPQHF. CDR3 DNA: TGTGCCAGTAGTATAGGTTCGGGGGGCAATCAGCCCCAGCATTTT.

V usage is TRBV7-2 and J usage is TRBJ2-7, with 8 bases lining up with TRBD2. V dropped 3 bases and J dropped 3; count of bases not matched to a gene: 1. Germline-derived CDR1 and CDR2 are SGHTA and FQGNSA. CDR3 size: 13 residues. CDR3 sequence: CASSFSGNYEQYF. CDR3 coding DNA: TGTGCCAGCAGCTTTAGCGGGAACTACGAGCAGTACTTC. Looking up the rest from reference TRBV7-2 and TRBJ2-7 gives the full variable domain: GAGVSQSPSNKVTEKGKDVELRCDPISGHTALYWYRQSLGQGLEFLIYFQGNSAPDKSGLPSDRFSAERTGGSVSTLTIQRTQQEDSAVYLCASSFSGNYEQYFGPGTRLTVT.

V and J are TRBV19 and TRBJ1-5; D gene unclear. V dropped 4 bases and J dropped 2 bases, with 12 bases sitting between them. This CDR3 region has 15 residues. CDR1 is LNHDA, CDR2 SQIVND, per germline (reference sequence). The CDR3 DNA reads TGTGCCAGTAGTAGCACAGCGATTCGCAATCAGCCCCAGCATTTT. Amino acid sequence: CASSSTAIRNQPQHF. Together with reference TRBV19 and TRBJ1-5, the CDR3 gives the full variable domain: DGGITQSPKYLFRKEGQNVTLSCEQNLNHDAMYWYRQDPGQGLRLIYYSQIVNDFQKGDIAEGYSVSREKKESFPLTVTSAQKNPTAFYLCASSSTAIRNQPQHFGDGTRLSIL.

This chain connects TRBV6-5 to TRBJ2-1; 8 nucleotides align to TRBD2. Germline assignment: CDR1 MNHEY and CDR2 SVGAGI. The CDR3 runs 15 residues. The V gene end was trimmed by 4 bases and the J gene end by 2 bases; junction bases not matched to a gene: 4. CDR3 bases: TGTGCCAGCAGTTTAGCGGGATCGGCCTACAATGAGCAGTTCTTC. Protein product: CASSLAGSAYNEQFF.